This T cell receptor beta chain is drawn from a study of molecular identifiers for immune sequencing clone quantification. Overall study findings and caveats: The study found clones above 20 RNA copies held over 98% of effector molecules and under 1% in naive cells.

This clonotype was counted ten times or more. Its antigen is not identified. TCRdb analysed the PCR reads with MiXCR anew, one entry per CDR3 protein. In the table there are a few hundred thousand distinct CDR3 sequences, 20% to 25% of which are singletons. This CDR3 has 16 amino acids. Trimming pared 2 bases from V and 5 bases from J, leaving 21 bases between. The germline V gene encodes CDR1 SQVTM and CDR2 ANQGSEA. The receptor was isolated from a human donor in good health. Some libraries in this study had Jurkat cell RNA spiked in. This chain joins TRBV29-1 and TRBJ1-2; the D is unclear. Sequencing was performed on naive CD8+ T cells from blood, with Jurkat cell RNA spiked in. Subset: FACS-sorted CD8+CD4-CCR7+CD45RA+ naive T cells. The CDR3 region has the DNA TGCAGCGTTGAAATCTTAGAGAACTCAGTGGAATATGGCTACACCTTC. Translation: CSVEILENSVEYGYTF. Combining the CDR3 with reference TRBV29-1 and TRBJ1-2 gives the whole variable domain SAVISQKPSRDICQRGTSLTIQCQVDSQVTMMFWYRQQPGQSLTLIATANQGSEATYESGFVIDKFPISRPNLTFSTLTVSNMSPEDSSIYLCSVEILENSVEYGYTFGSGTRLTVV.